Sequencing of this T cell receptor beta chain was carried out in a study of monozygotic twins with inflammatory bowel disease. Whole-study results and caveats: No discrimination was achieved between different T cell subtypes.

Turning to this clonotype: Its antigen is unidentified.

With the 5' RACE reads reprocessed, TCRdb shows one record per CDR3 protein and no DNA. The sample table sets out more than 300,000 distinct CDR3 sequences. This CDR3 spans 15 amino acids. From germline, CDR1 is SQVTM and CDR2 ANQGSEA. This receptor was obtained from a human donor with ulcerative colitis or Crohn's disease, or a healthy co-twin of an affected twin (not recorded which). Sample: blood. This chain connects TRBV29-1 to TRBJ1-1. The CDR3 here is CSVESRLRGETEAFF.